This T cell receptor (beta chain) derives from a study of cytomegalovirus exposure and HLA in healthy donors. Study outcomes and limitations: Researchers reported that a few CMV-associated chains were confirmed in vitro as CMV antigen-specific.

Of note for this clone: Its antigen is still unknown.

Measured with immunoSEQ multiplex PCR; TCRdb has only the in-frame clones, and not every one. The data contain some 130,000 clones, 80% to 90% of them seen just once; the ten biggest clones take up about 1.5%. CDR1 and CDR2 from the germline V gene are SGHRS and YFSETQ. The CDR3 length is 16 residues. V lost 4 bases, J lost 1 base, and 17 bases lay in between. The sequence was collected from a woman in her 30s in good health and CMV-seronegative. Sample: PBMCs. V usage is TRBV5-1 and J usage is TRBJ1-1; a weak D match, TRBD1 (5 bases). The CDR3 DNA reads TGCGCCAGCAGCCGACAACCACAGGAGACGAACACTGAAGCTTTCTTT. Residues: CASSRQPQETNTEAFF.